Each of the 18 T cell receptor beta chains below was sequenced from the same sample in a study of shared clonotypes between healthy human individuals. The protocol was immunoSEQ multiplex PCR, while the TCRdb copy is restricted to in-frame clones and leaves out a portion. The table has under 200,000 clones, about 93% seen once. The sequenced sample consisted of naive CD4+ T cells sorted from blood. Subset here: CD45RA+ positively selected. These receptors all come from a woman aged 25-40 years in good health.

V is TRBV5-1 and J is TRBJ2-1; TRBD1 might be the D (5 bases). Trimming pared 3 bases from V and 3 bases from J, leaving 10 bases between. The CDR3 consists of 14 residues. Germline CDR1 is SGHRS and CDR2 is YFSETQ. CDR3 sequence: CASSYSDSYNEQFF. The CDR3 coding sequence is TGCGCCAGCAGCTACTCCGACAGCTACAATGAGCAGTTCTTC.

This chain joins TRBV18 and TRBJ1-2; 8 bases are shared with TRBD1. Germline lookup yields CDR1 KGHSH and CDR2 LQKENI. V was clipped by 3 bases and J by 4 bases; unmatched bases: 7. CDR3 length: 15 residues. In nucleotides, the CDR3 is TGTGCCAGCTCACCGTCGACAGGGGTGGGCTATGGCTACACCTTC. It translates to CASSPSTGVGYGYTF.

This clone showed up just once. The gene calls are TRBV30 and TRBJ1-5; D may be TRBD1 (5 bases). CDR3 length: 14 amino acids. Trimming left V 1 base short and J 4 bases short, with 11 bases between. Germline-derived CDR1 and CDR2 are GTSNPN and SVGIG (reference sequence). CDR3 bases: TGTGCCTGGAGTGCAATGACAGAAAATCAGCCCCAGCATTTT. This encodes CAWSAMTENQPQHF.

This chain joins TRBV28 and TRBJ2-5; D is possibly TRBD1 (5 bases). The J call may not be correct, given that the DNA end is closer to TRBJ2-7. Germline assignment: CDR1 MDHEN and CDR2 SYDVKM. The CDR3 has 12 amino acids. The CDR3 sequence: CASSLDNYEQYF. The CDR3, as DNA: TGTGCCAGCAGCCTGGACAACTACGAGCAGTACTTC.

The rearrangement uses TRBV5-4 and TRBJ2-4; D remains unclear. V was pared by 0 bases and J by 2 bases, with 6 bases between. Germline V gene data show CDR1 as SGHNT and CDR2 as YYREEE (reference sequence). CDR3 length: 14 amino acids. CDR3 DNA: TGTGCCAGCAGCTTGGAAGGGACCAAAAACATTCAGTACTTC. It codes for CASSLEGTKNIQYF. Full variable domain (rest looked up from reference TRBV5-4 and TRBJ2-4): ETGVTQSPTHLIKTRGQQVTLRCSSQSGHNTVSWYQQALGQGPQFIFQYYREEENGRGNFPPRFSGLQFPNYSSELNVNALELDDSALYLCASSLEGTKNIQYFGAGTRLSVL.

This clone was seen a single time. The rearrangement uses TRBV4-2 and TRBJ2-5; 11 nucleotides agree with TRBD2. CDR3 length: 19 residues. Per germline, CDR1 LGHNA and CDR2 YNFKEQ. J gave up 7 bases and V 0 bases, and 16 bases lay outside the gene matches. In DNA form, the CDR3 reads TGTGCCAGCAGCCAAGATCTAGCGGGTAGCGGGAGGGCTTGGGGGACCCAGTACTTC. Its translation is CASSQDLAGSGRAWGTQYF.

The chain links TRBV19 to TRBJ2-5; TRBD2 matches at 16 bases. The J call is doubtful: the DNA matches TRBJ2-7 better. The germline CDR1 and CDR2 sequences are LNHDA and SQIVND (reference sequence). The CDR3 totals 16 residues. The DNA of the CDR3 is TGTGCCAGTAGTACCGGGACTAGCGGGAGGGGCCACGAGCAGTACTTC. It specifies CASSTGTSGRGHEQYF.

V gene TRBV23-1 combines with J gene TRBJ2-1; 9 nucleotides match TRBD2. TRBV23-1 is classed as an ORF, of uncertain function. The CDR3 is made up of 17 amino acids. J gave up 10 bases and V 0 bases, and 13 bases lay outside the gene matches. Here the CDR3 DNA reads TGCGCCAGCAGTCAATCCCCCCCCAGCGGGGGGAGGTTCGAGCAGTTCTTC. Translation: CASSQSPPSGGRFEQFF.

This chain connects TRBV28 to TRBJ2-6; D is ambiguous. This CDR3 has 15 residues. In germline, CDR1 is MDHEN, CDR2 SYDVKM. Deletions cut 3 bases from V and 7 bases from J, with 13 bases between. CDR3: CASSFWGLGANVLTF. CDR3 in DNA: TGTGCCAGCAGTTTTTGGGGTCTTGGAGCCAACGTCCTGACTTTC. Full variable domain (remainder filled in from reference TRBV28 and TRBJ2-6): DVKVTQSSRYLVKRTGEKVFLECVQDMDHENMFWYRQDPGLGLRLIYFSYDVKMKEKGDIPEGYSVSREKKERFSLILESASTNQTSMYLCASSFWGLGANVLTFGAGSRLTVL.

This chain joins TRBV4-1 and TRBJ2-3; 10 bases map to TRBD2. The CDR3 is 16 amino acids. Trimming at V came to 1 base and at J to 2 bases, leaving 3 bases not matched to a gene. Germline values: CDR1 MGHRA, CDR2 YSYEKL. This chain's CDR3 is CASSQGLAGVTDTQYF. In DNA, the CDR3 is TGCGCCAGCAGCCAAGGGCTAGCGGGAGTCACAGATACGCAGTATTTT.

The CDR3 sequence: CASSPTAFTEAFF. In nucleotides, the CDR3 is TGTGCCAGCAGCCCGACAGCGTTCACTGAAGCTTTCTTT. The chain is built from TRBV11-2 and TRBJ1-1; tentative D call: TRBD1 (5 bases). CDR1 and CDR2 (germline): SGHAT, FQNNGV. Trimming cost V 5 bases and J 4 bases, with 11 bases left between them. The CDR3 loop spans 13 amino acids.

With respect to this clone: Other DNA sequences in the same sample also yield this CDR3. The CDR3 spells CASSTGGTGELFF. CDR3 bases: TGTGCCAGCAGTACAGGGGGCACCGGGGAGCTGTTTTTT. The V gene is TRBV28, the J gene TRBJ2-2; 8 bases match TRBD1. Germline V gene data show CDR1 as MDHEN and CDR2 as SYDVKM. The CDR3 length is 13 residues. With V trimmed by 5 bases and J by 4 bases, 0 bases remained unmatched.

The chain has TRBV11-2 and TRBJ2-2, with D unclear. The germline gives CDR1 SGHAT, CDR2 FQNNGV. There are 12 residues in the CDR3. V was pared by 7 bases and J by 4 bases, with 7 bases between. In DNA, the CDR3 is TGTGCCAGCACCAGGACCACCGGGGAGCTGTTTTTT. It specifies CASTRTTGELFF.

The chain carries TRBV4-1 and TRBJ2-1, with 10 nucleotides matching TRBD1. The V segment lost 4 bases and the J segment 1 base; nucleotides outside the gene matches: 7. Germline-derived CDR1 and CDR2 are MGHRA and YSYEKL. The CDR3 totals 17 residues. The CDR3 DNA sequence: TGCGCCAGCAGCCGGACAGGGACAGGGGAATCCTACAATGAGCAGTTCTTC. Its protein product is CASSRTGTGESYNEQFF.

This chain uses TRBV28 with TRBJ1-4; 9 nucleotides agree with TRBD1. Germline lookup yields CDR1 MDHEN and CDR2 SYDVKM. The CDR3 length is 20 residues. The J segment lost 8 bases and the V segment lost 6 bases, leaving 25 bases of the junction unmatched. CDR3 residues: CASSRKFWIQGALSREKLFF. The CDR3 coding sequence is TGTGCCAGCAGCCGAAAATTTTGGATACAGGGGGCCCTCAGCCGGGAAAAACTGTTTTTT.

The V and J genes are TRBV5-6 and TRBJ1-4, with 7 positions matching TRBD1. V dropped 7 bases and J dropped 6; count of bases not matched to a gene: 9. This CDR3 comprises 14 residues. Germline V lookup: CDR1 SGHDT, CDR2 YYEEEE. CDR3 amino acids: CASGRTGLDEKLFF. In DNA form, the CDR3 reads TGTGCCAGCGGCAGGACAGGTTTAGATGAAAAACTGTTTTTT.

The chain links TRBV18 to TRBJ2-2; D unresolved. The length of the CDR3 is 15 residues. V dropped 1 base and J dropped 1 base, with 7 bases sitting between them. Germline V lookup: CDR1 KGHSH, CDR2 LQKENI. The CDR3 region is CASSPRLQNTGELFF. The CDR3, as DNA: TGTGCCAGCTCACCACGTCTTCAGAACACCGGGGAGCTGTTTTTT. Drawing the rest from reference TRBV18 and TRBJ2-2, the complete variable domain is NAGVMQNPRHLVRRRGQEARLRCSPMKGHSHVYWYRQLPEEGLKFMVYLQKENIIDESGMPKERFSAEFPKEGPSILRIQQVVRGDSAAYFCASSPRLQNTGELFFGEGSRLTVL.

The V call is TRBV6-5, the J call TRBJ1-2, with D hard to call. The CDR3 is made up of 14 amino acids. Per germline, CDR1 MNHEY and CDR2 SVGAGI. Between the trimmed V and J ends, which lost 3 bases and 2 bases, there was a span of 10 bases. CDR3 sequence reads: CASSYRAGNYGYTF. CDR3 coding DNA: TGTGCCAGCAGTTATCGGGCGGGCAACTATGGCTACACCTTC.